The entry that follows covers one T cell receptor beta chain sequence. This specimen comes from a study of beta chain features in type 1 diabetes. This CDR3 has 12 residues. V gave up 5 bases and J gave up 3 bases, with 8 bases separating them. Germline V gene sequence: CDR1 SGHTA, CDR2 FQGNSA. Expressed TCRB transcripts got sequenced, as all isolated RNA was reverse transcribed. The assay was immunoSEQ multiplex PCR, and TCRdb's table has in-frame clones only and misses some. The top ten clones hold 0.4% to 0.5% of a sample with around 160,000 clones, 40% to 60% of them seen once. The sequencing input was Tregs from blood. The receptor was isolated from a man aged 18 to 30 in good health. This chain uses TRBV7-2 with TRBJ2-7; D is undetermined. The DNA for the CDR3 is TGTGCCAGCAGCCCCCAGATCTACGAGCAGTACTTC. This gives the protein CASSPQIYEQYF.